Below, 32 T cell receptor beta chains from the same sample are listed, as sequenced in a study of metastatic and nonmetastatic thyroid tumors. TCRdb re-processed the PCR reads through MiXCR. Here the sample spans more than 20,000 clones, around 13% being singletons. None of the patients had undergone any treatment ahead of thyroid surgery. The sequenced material came from blood. The receptors were gathered from a female donor with papillary thyroid cancer or a benign thyroid nodule (not recorded which). Some clones in this sample may be carry-over from other donors' samples.

This clone showed up many times. The rearrangement links TRBV24-1 to TRBJ2-3, with 12 bases lining up with TRBD2. This CDR3 contains 18 residues. Germline CDR1 is KGHDR and CDR2 is SFDVKD. The J segment lost 2 bases and the V segment lost 4 bases, leaving 9 bases of the junction unmatched. CDR3 protein: CATSEPSPSGGATDTQYF. DNA of the CDR3: TGTGCCACCAGTGAACCCTCTCCTAGCGGGGGGGCCACAGATACGCAGTATTTT.

This clone has at least ten counts. The chain links TRBV2 to TRBJ2-3; D possibly corresponds to TRBD2 (6 bases). CDR1 is SNHLY and CDR2 is FYNNEI in the germline V gene. V was cut by 6 bases and J by 6 bases, with 16 bases left in between. CDR3 size: 14 residues. The CDR3 DNA follows: TGTGCCAGCAGCGCGGGGCAAATAACGGATACGCAGTATTTT. Its translation: CASSAGQITDTQYF.

This clone was observed many times. The chain uses TRBV20-1 and TRBJ1-3, with unresolved D. The germline V and J ends were trimmed by 6 bases and 0 bases, with 12 bases remaining between them. This CDR3 has 14 amino acids. Germline V gene data show CDR1 as DFQATT and CDR2 as SNEGSKA (reference sequence). CDR3 coding DNA: TGCAGTGCCGGGCGTATGGGCTCTGGAAACACCATATATTTT. This encodes CSAGRMGSGNTIYF.

This clone has just a few counts. Mismatch with germline at one junction end may stem from a read error. The chain employs TRBV27 and TRBJ2-1; possible D gene TRBD1, 5 bases. Germline V gene lookup returns CDR1 MNHEY and CDR2 SMNVEV (reference sequence). This CDR3 spans 15 amino acids. Here the CDR3 DNA reads TGTGCCAGCAGTTTTGGCCAGGGTTGGGGCAATGAGCATTTCTTC. It encodes CASSFGQGWGNEHFF.

This clone was found a few times. At one end, the junction sequence differs from germline, possibly due to a read error. Other DNA sequences within the sample encode an identical CDR3. The V call is TRBV27, the J call TRBJ2-3; D is perhaps TRBD1 (5 bases). The CDR3 is 15 amino acids. Germline V gene lookup returns CDR1 MNHEY and CDR2 SMNVEV (reference sequence). Written as DNA, the CDR3 is TGTGCCAGCAGTTTAGGGGCAGTAAGCACAGATACTCAGTATTTT. Its translation is CASSLGAVSTDTQYF.

This clone was seen many times. The rearrangement joins TRBV7-2 to TRBJ1-1; possible D gene TRBD1, 6 bases. Trimming took 2 bases from V and 4 from J, leaving 11 bases between them. The CDR3 spans 14 residues. The germline CDR1 and CDR2 sequences are SGHTA and FQGNSA. The CDR3 here is CASSLSGVSTEAFF. The CDR3 coding sequence is TGTGCCAGCAGCTTATCAGGGGTGAGCACTGAAGCTTTCTTT.

This clone turned up a few times. V usage is TRBV6-1 and J usage is TRBJ2-7, with D hard to call. Germline CDR1 MNHNS, CDR2 SASEGT. V was pared by 3 bases and J by 0 bases, with 12 bases between. The CDR3 covers 15 residues. The CDR3 region is CASSERLLGSYEQYV. As DNA, the CDR3 is TGTGCCAGCAGTGAGAGGCTCCTAGGCTCCTACGAGCAGTACGTC.

The V call is TRBV4-3, the J call TRBJ2-3; TRBD2 is a possible D gene (5 bases). The CDR3 contains 17 residues. Per the germline V gene, CDR1 is LGHNA and CDR2 is YSLEER. V lost 0 bases and J lost 5, with 18 bases in between. The CDR3 region is CASSQEGSLVGVDTQYF. CDR3 sequence (DNA): TGCGCCAGCAGCCAAGAGGGGTCACTAGTCGGTGTAGATACGCAGTATTTT.

Ten or more counts support this clone. The chain recombines TRBV5-1 with TRBJ2-1; 9 positions match TRBD1. Germline V gene lookup returns CDR1 SGHRS and CDR2 YFSETQ. The junction had 1 base not matched to a gene; V was cut back by 0 bases and J by 6 bases. The CDR3 contains 14 residues. The DNA for the CDR3 is TGCGCCAGCAGCTTGGGGGACAGGGTCAATGAGCAGTTCTTC. This codes for CASSLGDRVNEQFF.

The chain joins TRBV7-9 to TRBJ1-2, with D possibly TRBD1 on 6 matching bases. This CDR3 has 13 residues. Germline assignment: CDR1 SEHNR and CDR2 FQNEAQ (reference sequence). V lost 6 bases and J lost 4, with 12 bases in between. The CDR3 DNA sequence: TGTGCCAGCAGTGGGGGCGTCACCTATGGCTACACCTTC. Its translation: CASSGGVTYGYTF.

This clone was detected ten times or more. CDR3 in amino acids: CASSSPRDREQFF. The DNA for the CDR3 is TGTGCCAGCAGCTCCCCGCGGGATCGGGAGCAGTTCTTC. This sequence joins TRBV7-6 and TRBJ2-1; D is perhaps TRBD2 (6 bases). Germline assignment: CDR1 SGHVS and CDR2 FNYEAQ. CDR3 length: 13 amino acids. Between the trimmed V and J ends, which lost 4 bases and 10 bases, there was a span of 14 bases. Based on the CDR3 plus reference TRBV7-6 and TRBJ2-1, the full variable domain is GAGVSQSPRYKVTKRGQDVALRCDPISGHVSLYWYRQALGQGPEFLTYFNYEAQQDKSGLPNDRFSAERPEGSISTLTIQRTEQRDSAMYRCASSSPRDREQFFGPGTRLTVL.

This clone came up many times. The rearrangement uses TRBV20-1 and TRBJ1-1, with no clear D. V was pared by 1 base and J by 1 base, with 7 bases between. The CDR3 has 13 amino acids. Germline V gene lookup returns CDR1 DFQATT and CDR2 SNEGSKA (reference sequence). The CDR3 region has the DNA TGCAGTGCTAGAGCCCCGGGGAACACTGAAGCTTTCTTT. Residues: CSARAPGNTEAFF.

This clone was found once. One end of the junction varies from germline; a read error may be responsible. This rearrangement joins TRBV19 to TRBJ2-6; TRBD1 agrees at 9 bases. Germline CDR1 and CDR2: LNHDA and SQIVND (reference sequence). This CDR3 region has 19 residues. For the CDR3, the DNA is TGTGCCAGTAGTACCCCGGGACAGGGATACCACTCTGGGGCCAACGTCCTGACCTTC. Amino acid sequence: CASSTPGQGYHSGANVLTF.

By proportion, this clone is medium-sized. The sample contains more than one DNA sequence encoding this CDR3. The V call is TRBV27, the J call TRBJ1-6, with 8 bases lining up with TRBD1. Germline CDR1 MNHEY, CDR2 SMNVEV (reference sequence). Trimming cost V 3 bases and J 10 bases; bases outside gene matches: 5. This CDR3 has 14 residues. The CDR3 nucleotides are TGTGCCAGCAGTTTCAGGGGGCCGGGGTCACCCCTCCACTTT. Translated, it gives CASSFRGPGSPLHF.

This clone showed up many times. The chain employs TRBV4-3 and TRBJ1-1; D uncertain. Trimming left V 0 bases short and J 0 bases short, with 8 bases between. The CDR3 is made up of 15 amino acids. In germline, CDR1 is LGHNA, CDR2 YSLEER. The DNA for the CDR3 is TGCGCCAGCAGCCAAGATGGGGTTTTGAACACTGAAGCTTTCTTT. Translating it yields CASSQDGVLNTEAFF.

This clone has more than one count but fewer than ten. Relative to the germline gene, one junction end is altered; a read error may explain this. This sequence joins TRBV27 and TRBJ2-7, with D perhaps matching TRBD1 (6 bases). Germline CDR1 is MNHEY and CDR2 is SMNVEV (reference sequence). This CDR3 has 16 amino acids. CDR3 protein: CASSLGGGGWSYEKYF. The CDR3 nucleotides are TGTGCCAGCAGTTTAGGTGGGGGCGGGTGGTCCTACGAGAAGTACTTC.

A note on this clone: This sequence may be a read error, since a much larger clone differs from it by one base. This sample includes further DNA sequences coding for the same CDR3. The chain recombines TRBV5-6 with TRBJ1-5; no clear D. The CDR3 covers 14 residues. Per germline, CDR1 SGHDT and CDR2 YYEEEE. This CDR3 reads CASSLSDSNQPQHF. The CDR3 DNA reads as TGTGCCAGCAGCTTAAGCGATAGCAATCAGCCACAGCATTTT.

This clone occurred many times. This rearrangement joins TRBV4-1 to TRBJ1-1, with D tentatively TRBD1 (5 bases). There are 14 residues in the CDR3. The germline V gene encodes CDR1 MGHRA and CDR2 YSYEKL. Trimming removed 0 bases from V and 6 bases from J, with 11 bases in between. Here the CDR3 reads CASSQETRDSEAFF. CDR3 in DNA: TGCGCCAGCAGCCAAGAAACGAGGGACTCTGAAGCTTTCTTT.

The chain carries TRBV19 and TRBJ2-1; weak D call: TRBD2 (6 bases). Between the trimmed V and J ends, which lost 8 bases and 7 bases, there was a span of 15 bases. The germline V gene has CDR1 LNHDA and CDR2 SQIVND (reference sequence). The length of the CDR3 is 13 residues. Here the CDR3 DNA reads TGTGCCAGTCTCCAAGGAGGGGCTAATGAGCAGTTCTTC. Its translation: CASLQGGANEQFF.

By share, this clone ranks as medium-sized. This sequence joins TRBV6-1 and TRBJ2-3; 8 nucleotides line up with TRBD2. Looked up from germline, CDR1 is MNHNS and CDR2 is SASEGT. V dropped 7 bases and J dropped 2; count of bases not matched to a gene: 8. The CDR3 length is 15 residues. CDR3 DNA: TGTGCCAGCAAGGGAGCGGGGGCCATCACAGATACGCAGTATTTT. Encoded protein: CASKGAGAITDTQYF.

This clone was observed many times. The chain is built from TRBV2 and TRBJ1-3; TRBD1 might be the D (5 bases). Germline loops: CDR1 SNHLY, CDR2 FYNNEI. Trimming removed 2 bases at V and 0 bases at J, with 17 bases between. CDR3 length equals 18 residues. The CDR3, as DNA: TGTGCCAGCAGTGAAAGCCGGGGCTGGCAACGCTCTGGAAACACCATATATTTT. Translated: CASSESRGWQRSGNTIYF.

There are many counts of this clone. This rearrangement joins TRBV5-1 to TRBJ2-5, with 11 bases fitting TRBD2. The junction had 0 bases not matched to a gene; V was cut back by 0 bases and J by 2 bases. Germline V lookup: CDR1 SGHRS, CDR2 YFSETQ. The CDR3 is 15 residues long. The CDR3 reads CASSLVAGGQETQYF. The CDR3 nucleotides are TGCGCCAGCAGCTTGGTAGCGGGGGGGCAAGAGACCCAGTACTTC.

This clone was counted at least ten times. The CDR3 is CASSLDREGNEQFF. The DNA of the CDR3 is TGTGCCAGCAGCTTAGACAGGGAGGGGAATGAGCAGTTCTTC. V gene TRBV7-3 combines with J gene TRBJ2-1, with D tentatively TRBD1 or TRBD2 (7 bases each). Between the trimmed V and J ends, which lost 2 bases and 7 bases, there was a span of 12 bases. Germline values: CDR1 SGHTA, CDR2 FQGTGA. The CDR3 covers 14 residues.

This clone was detected many times. The chain links TRBV3-1 to TRBJ2-7; TRBD2 matches 9 bases. The V and J ends lost 1 base and 6 bases, in that order; junction bases with no gene match: 7. CDR3 length: 15 residues. The germline V gene encodes CDR1 LGHDT and CDR2 YNNKEL (reference sequence). CDR3 protein: CASSQGGGGAREQYF. The CDR3 DNA sequence: TGTGCCAGCAGCCAAGGAGGCGGGGGGGCCCGCGAGCAGTACTTC.

This clone was counted ten times or more. The chain is built from TRBV28 and TRBJ1-4; perhaps TRBD1 as D (5 bases). CDR1 and CDR2 (germline): MDHEN, SYDVKM. CDR3 length: 15 amino acids. V shed 10 bases and J shed 7 bases, with 22 bases lying between them. The CDR3 spells CATGAAGARGEKLFF. CDR3 bases: TGTGCCACCGGAGCCGCCGGGGCGAGGGGTGAAAAACTGTTTTTT.

The rearrangement joins TRBV20-1 to TRBJ2-2, with TRBD2 identical over 7 bases. J lost 7 bases, V lost 3 bases, and 8 bases had no gene match. The CDR3 has 14 amino acids. Germline lookup yields CDR1 DFQATT and CDR2 SNEGSKA (reference sequence). This CDR3 is CSASGGSWNGELFF. For the CDR3, the DNA is TGCAGTGCTAGCGGGGGGTCCTGGAACGGGGAGCTGTTTTTT.

This clone was seen repeatedly, ten times or more. The chain links TRBV6-2 or TRBV6-3 to TRBJ2-7, with unresolved D. There are 13 residues in the CDR3. Germline V gives CDR1 MNHEY, CDR2 SVGEGT. Trimming left V 6 bases short and J 4 bases short, with 13 bases between. The CDR3 is CASSLLRKYEQYF. The CDR3 DNA reads as TGTGCCAGCAGCCTTTTACGAAAATACGAGCAGTACTTC.

This clone was detected ten times or more. The chain is built from TRBV6-2 or TRBV6-3 and TRBJ2-6, with D unresolved. This CDR3 is 15 amino acids long. Germline-derived CDR1 and CDR2 are MNHEY and SVGEGT. Trimming pared 6 bases from V and 0 bases from J, leaving 9 bases between. The CDR3 sequence: CASSQQYSGANVLTF. The CDR3, as DNA: TGTGCCAGCAGCCAACAGTACTCTGGGGCCAACGTCCTGACTTTC.

This clone has more than one count but fewer than ten. The rearrangement links TRBV6-1 to TRBJ2-7; D remains ambiguous. Trimming took off 4 bases at V and 0 bases at J, with 7 bases between the two ends. Per germline, CDR1 MNHNS and CDR2 SASEGT. This CDR3 contains 13 residues. This CDR3 is CASSALDSYEQYF. The CDR3 DNA follows: TGTGCCAGCAGTGCTCTAGACTCCTACGAGCAGTACTTC.

This clone occurred many times. This sequence joins TRBV5-6 and TRBJ2-1; D remains unclear. Trimming left V 0 bases short and J 2 bases short, with 9 bases between. The germline V gene has CDR1 SGHDT and CDR2 YYEEEE. CDR3 length: 15 residues. The CDR3 spells CASSLDLNPYNEQFF. The CDR3 DNA is TGTGCCAGCAGCTTGGACCTCAACCCCTACAATGAGCAGTTCTTC.

This clone was seen repeatedly, ten times or more. The chain has TRBV4-2 and TRBJ2-7; TRBD2 matches at 7 bases. The CDR3 contains 15 residues. Germline CDR1 is LGHNA and CDR2 is YNFKEQ. With V trimmed by 0 bases and J by 2 bases, 4 bases remained unmatched. The CDR3 DNA sequence: TGTGCCAGCAGCCAAGACGCTAGCGGAGCCTACGAGCAGTACTTC. Protein product: CASSQDASGAYEQYF.

This clone was observed at least ten times. The V gene is TRBV30, the J gene TRBJ1-1, with TRBD1 as a possible D gene (5 bases). The CDR3 loop spans 15 amino acids. Germline V gene sequence: CDR1 GTSNPN, CDR2 SVGIG (reference sequence). Between the trimmed V and J ends, which lost 0 bases and 0 bases, there was a span of 11 bases. CDR3 amino acids: CAWSVSTRVNTEAFF. The CDR3 nucleotides are TGTGCCTGGAGTGTATCCACCAGGGTGAACACTGAAGCTTTCTTT. The full variable domain, completed using reference TRBV30 and TRBJ1-1, is SQTIHQWPATLVQPVGSPLSLECTVEGTSNPNLYWYRQAAGRGLQLLFYSVGIGQISSEVPQNLSASRPQDRQFILSSKKLLLSDSGFYLCAWSVSTRVNTEAFFGQGTRLTVV.